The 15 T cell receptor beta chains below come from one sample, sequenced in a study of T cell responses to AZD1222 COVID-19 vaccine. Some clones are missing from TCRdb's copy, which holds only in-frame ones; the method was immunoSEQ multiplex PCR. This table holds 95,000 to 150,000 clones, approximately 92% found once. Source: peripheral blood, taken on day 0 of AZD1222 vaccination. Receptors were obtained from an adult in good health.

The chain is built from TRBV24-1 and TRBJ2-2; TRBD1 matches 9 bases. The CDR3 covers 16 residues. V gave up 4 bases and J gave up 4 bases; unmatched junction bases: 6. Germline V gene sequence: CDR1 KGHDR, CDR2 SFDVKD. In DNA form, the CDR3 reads TGTGCCACCAGTGACCCGGGACAGGGACTCACCGGGGAGCTGTTTTTT. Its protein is CATSDPGQGLTGELFF.

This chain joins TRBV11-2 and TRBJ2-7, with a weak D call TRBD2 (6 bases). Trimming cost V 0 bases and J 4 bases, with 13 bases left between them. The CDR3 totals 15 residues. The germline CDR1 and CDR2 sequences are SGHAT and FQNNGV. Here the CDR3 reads CASSLDLAGRYEQYF. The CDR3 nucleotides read TGTGCCAGCAGCTTAGATCTGGCAGGGAGGTACGAGCAGTACTTC.

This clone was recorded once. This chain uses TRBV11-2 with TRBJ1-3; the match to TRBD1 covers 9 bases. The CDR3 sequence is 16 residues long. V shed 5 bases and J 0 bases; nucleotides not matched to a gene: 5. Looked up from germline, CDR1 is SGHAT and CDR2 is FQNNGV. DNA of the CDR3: TGTGCCAGCAGCCTATGGGACAGGGACTCTGGAAACACCATATATTTT. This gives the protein CASSLWDRDSGNTIYF.

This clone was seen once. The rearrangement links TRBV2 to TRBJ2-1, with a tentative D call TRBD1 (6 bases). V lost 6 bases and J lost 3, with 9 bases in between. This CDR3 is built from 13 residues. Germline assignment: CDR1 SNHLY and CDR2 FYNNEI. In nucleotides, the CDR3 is TGTGCCAGCAGCGTACAGGGCTACAATGAGCAGTTCTTC. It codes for CASSVQGYNEQFF. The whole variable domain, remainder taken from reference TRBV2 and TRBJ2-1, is EPEVTQTPSHQVTQMGQEVILRCVPISNHLYFYWYRQILGQKVEFLVSFYNNEISEKSEIFDDQFSVERPDGSNFTLKIRSTKLEDSAMYFCASSVQGYNEQFFGPGTRLTVL.

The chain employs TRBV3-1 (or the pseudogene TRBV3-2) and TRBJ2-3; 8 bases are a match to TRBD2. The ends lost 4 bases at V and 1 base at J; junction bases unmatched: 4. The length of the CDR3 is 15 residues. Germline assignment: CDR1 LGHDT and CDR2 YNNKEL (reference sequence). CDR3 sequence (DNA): TGTGCCAGCAGCCCCCGGGGGGGCGGCACAGATACGCAGTATTTT. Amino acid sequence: CASSPRGGGTDTQYF.

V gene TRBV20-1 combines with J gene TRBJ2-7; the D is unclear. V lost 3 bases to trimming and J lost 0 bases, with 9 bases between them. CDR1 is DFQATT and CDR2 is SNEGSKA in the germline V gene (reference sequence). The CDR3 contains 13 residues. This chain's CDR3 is CSASSTYSYEQYF. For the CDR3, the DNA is TGCAGTGCTAGTTCCACGTACTCCTACGAGCAGTACTTC.

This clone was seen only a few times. The CDR3: CASSQEAVPRTDTQYF. The CDR3 DNA is TGTGCCAGCAGCCAAGAGGCAGTACCCCGCACAGATACGCAGTATTTT. The chain combines TRBV4-2 with TRBJ2-3; D gene unclear. Trimming shortened V by 0 bases and J by 1 base, and 11 bases separated the two germline ends. The CDR3 is made up of 16 amino acids. Germline lookup yields CDR1 LGHNA and CDR2 YNFKEQ.

The CDR3: CASSPGLNQPQHF. The CDR3 region has the DNA TGTGCCAGCAGCCCAGGGCTCAATCAGCCCCAGCATTTT. The rearrangement uses TRBV3-1 (or the pseudogene TRBV3-2) and TRBJ1-5, with a possible D match to TRBD1 (5 bases). The CDR3 loop spans 13 amino acids. Trimming pared 4 bases from V and 3 bases from J, leaving 7 bases between. From germline, CDR1 is LGHDT and CDR2 YNNKEL (reference sequence).

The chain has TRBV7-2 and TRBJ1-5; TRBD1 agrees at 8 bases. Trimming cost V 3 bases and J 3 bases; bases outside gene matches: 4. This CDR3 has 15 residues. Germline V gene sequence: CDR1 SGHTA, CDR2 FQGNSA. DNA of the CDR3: TGTGCCAGCAGCTTTACAGGGGGTCCCAATCAGCCCCAGCATTTT. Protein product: CASSFTGGPNQPQHF.

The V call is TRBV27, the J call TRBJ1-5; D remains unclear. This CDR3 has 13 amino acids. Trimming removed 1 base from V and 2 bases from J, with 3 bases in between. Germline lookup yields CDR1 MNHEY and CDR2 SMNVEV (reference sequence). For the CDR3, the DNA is TGTGCCAGCAGTTTATTTGGCAATCAGCCCCAGCATTTT. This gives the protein CASSLFGNQPQHF.

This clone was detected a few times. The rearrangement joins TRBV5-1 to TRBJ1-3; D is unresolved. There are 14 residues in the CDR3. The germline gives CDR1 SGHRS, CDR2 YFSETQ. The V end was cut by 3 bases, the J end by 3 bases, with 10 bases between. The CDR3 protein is CASSSNGVGNTIYF. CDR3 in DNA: TGCGCCAGCAGCTCGAATGGGGTTGGAAACACCATATATTTT.

The CDR3 protein is CASSLPDNYGYTF. CDR3 bases: TGTGCCAGCAGCTTACCGGATAACTATGGCTACACCTTC. V gene TRBV7-9 combines with J gene TRBJ1-2; D is ambiguous. The V gene lost 2 bases and the J gene lost 1 base, with 5 bases spanning the gap. From germline, CDR1 is SEHNR and CDR2 FQNEAQ (reference sequence). The CDR3 sequence is 13 residues long. Variable domain in full (rest from reference TRBV7-9 and TRBJ1-2): DTGVSQNPRHKITKRGQNVTFRCDPISEHNRLYWYRQTLGQGPEFLTYFQNEAQLEKSRLLSDRFSAERPKGSFSTLEIQRTEQGDSAMYLCASSLPDNYGYTFGSGTRLTVV.

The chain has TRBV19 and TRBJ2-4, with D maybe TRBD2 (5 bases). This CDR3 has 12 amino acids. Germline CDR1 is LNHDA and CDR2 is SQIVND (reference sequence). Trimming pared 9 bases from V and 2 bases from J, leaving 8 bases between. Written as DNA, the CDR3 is TGTGCCAGCCAGGACTCCAAAAACATTCAGTACTTC. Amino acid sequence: CASQDSKNIQYF.

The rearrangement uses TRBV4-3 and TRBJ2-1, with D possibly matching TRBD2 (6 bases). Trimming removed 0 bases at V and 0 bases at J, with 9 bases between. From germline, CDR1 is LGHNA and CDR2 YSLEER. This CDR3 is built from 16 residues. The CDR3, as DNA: TGCGCCAGCAGCCAAGATCTAGCGCCCTCCTACAATGAGCAGTTCTTC. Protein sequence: CASSQDLAPSYNEQFF.

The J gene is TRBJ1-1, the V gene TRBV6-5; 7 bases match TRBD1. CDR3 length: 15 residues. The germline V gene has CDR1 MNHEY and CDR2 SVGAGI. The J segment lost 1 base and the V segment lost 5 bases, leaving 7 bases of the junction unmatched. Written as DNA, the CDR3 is TGTGCCAGCAGTCTACAGGGGCGCCGGAACACTGAAGCTTTCTTT. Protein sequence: CASSLQGRRNTEAFF.